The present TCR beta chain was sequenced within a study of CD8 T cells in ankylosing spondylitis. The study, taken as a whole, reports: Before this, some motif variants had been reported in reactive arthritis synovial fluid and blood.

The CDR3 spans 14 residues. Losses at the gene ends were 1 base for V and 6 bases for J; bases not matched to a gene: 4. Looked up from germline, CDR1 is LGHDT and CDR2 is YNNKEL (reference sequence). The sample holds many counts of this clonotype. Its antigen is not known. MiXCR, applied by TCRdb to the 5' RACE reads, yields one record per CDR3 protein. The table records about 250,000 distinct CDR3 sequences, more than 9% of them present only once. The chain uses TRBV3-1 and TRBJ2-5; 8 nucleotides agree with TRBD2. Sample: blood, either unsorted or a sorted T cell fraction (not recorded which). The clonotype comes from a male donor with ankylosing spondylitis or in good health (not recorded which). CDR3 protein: CASSQATSAQTQYF. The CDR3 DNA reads TGTGCCAGCAGCCAAGCGACTAGCGCACAGACCCAGTACTTC.